This T cell receptor beta chain emerged from a study of blood T cells in healthy people across ages. V was pared by 0 bases and J by 8 bases, with 17 bases between. Germline CDR1 is SGHDT and CDR2 is YYEEEE. CDR3 length: 15 amino acids. A sample-barcoded 5' primer and a J-beta primer mix were used in a second PCR of roughly 6 to 11 cycles. TCRdb independently ran MiXCR on the 5' RACE reads; one entry per CDR3 protein. This sample has 1.5 million to 2 million distinct CDR3 sequences, with roughly 28% found just once. The rearrangement uses TRBV5-6 and TRBJ1-2, with D possibly matching TRBD1 (5 bases). The clonotype originates from a woman in her twenties or thirties in good health. Material for sequencing was blood. The CDR3 coding sequence is TGTGCCAGCAGCTTGGGACCGGACACCGGAACGGGCTACACCTTC. Translated, it gives CASSLGPDTGTGYTF.